The clone carrying this T cell receptor beta chain came up a few times. This sample was included in a study of HIV-infected patients and healthy controls. The CDR3 consists of 14 residues. Germline V gives CDR1 LNHDA, CDR2 SQIVND (reference sequence). V was trimmed by 9 bases and J by 0 bases, leaving 12 bases between them. TCRdb re-derived calls from the 5' RACE reads in MiXCR, one entry per CDR3 protein. This sample has around 64,000 distinct CDR3 sequences; roughly 16% occur once, and the top ten carry around 6%. This chain uses TRBV19 with TRBJ2-4; tentatively, D is TRBD1 (5 bases). The sequencing sample was made of CD4+ T cells from blood. The clonotype was recovered from a human donor in good health. The CDR3 nucleotides read TGTGCCAGCCATCCCAGGGAAGCCAAAAACATTCAGTACTTC. It translates to CASHPREAKNIQYF.